This is a list of T cell receptor beta chains from one sample in a study of breast tumors, draining lymph nodes, adjacent tissues. TCRdb analysed the multiplex PCR reads with MiXCR anew, one entry per CDR3 protein. The data show about 12,000 distinct CDR3 sequences, with 70% seen just once and about two fifths held by the top ten. The sequenced sample was tumor-adjacent breast tissue. The receptors were gathered from a female donor with breast cancer. Some clones in this sample may be carry-over from other donors' samples. The CDR3 runs from the conserved cysteine through the conserved F or W. The order of the fields is V gene, D gene, J gene, clone size, CDR3 DNA, CDR3 protein. D genes are given only for firm matches. The size entry is marked missing in some rows and otherwise reads once, few, many or a size class.

v_call: TRBV7-2; d_call: -; j_call: TRBJ1-4; clone_size: -; cdr3_nt: TGTGCCAGCAGCTTTTCAACTAATGAAAAACTGTTTTTT; cdr3_aa: CASSFSTNEKLFF
v_call: TRBV20-1; d_call: -; j_call: TRBJ1-4; clone_size: -; cdr3_nt: TGCAGTGCTAGAGTCCCGGGGGCAGGCGAAAAACTGTTTTTT; cdr3_aa: CSARVPGAGEKLFF
v_call: TRBV13; d_call: -; j_call: TRBJ1-2; clone_size: many; cdr3_nt: TGTGCCAGCAGCATAGGGACGGGGGCATATGGCTACACCTTC; cdr3_aa: CASSIGTGAYGYTF
v_call: TRBV11-3; d_call: TRBD2; j_call: TRBJ2-1; clone_size: many; cdr3_nt: TGTGCCAGCAGCTTAGGAGGACTAGCACAGGGTGAGCAGTTCTTC; cdr3_aa: CASSLGGLAQGEQFF
v_call: TRBV20-1; d_call: TRBD2; j_call: TRBJ2-1; clone_size: -; cdr3_nt: TGCAGTGCTAGAGGGGATAGCGGGGTCAATGAGCAGTTCTTC; cdr3_aa: CSARGDSGVNEQFF
v_call: TRBV28; d_call: TRBD2; j_call: TRBJ2-5; clone_size: many; cdr3_nt: TGTGCCAGCAGACAAGCGGGAGGGGGCCAAGAGACCCAGTACTTC; cdr3_aa: CASRQAGGGQETQYF
v_call: TRBV5-1; d_call: TRBD2; j_call: TRBJ2-7; clone_size: few; cdr3_nt: TGCGCCAGCAGCCGGGGACTAGCGGGAGGTACTGCGGGGGAGCAGTACTTC; cdr3_aa: CASSRGLAGGTAGEQYF
v_call: TRBV7-2; d_call: -; j_call: TRBJ1-2; clone_size: -; cdr3_nt: TGTGCCAGCAGCTTAGAGGGTAGGGTTGCTGGCTACACCTTC; cdr3_aa: CASSLEGRVAGYTF
v_call: TRBV6-1; d_call: -; j_call: TRBJ2-3; clone_size: -; cdr3_nt: TGTGCCAGCAGTGAAGCGGTGGGGCTGGGACCAGATACGCAGTATTTT; cdr3_aa: CASSEAVGLGPDTQYF
v_call: TRBV20-1; d_call: TRBD1; j_call: TRBJ2-7; clone_size: -; cdr3_nt: TGCAGTGCTAGAGCGCACACAAGTACAGGGGGAGGTTGGTACGAGCAGTACTTC; cdr3_aa: CSARAHTSTGGGWYEQYF
v_call: TRBV7-2; d_call: -; j_call: TRBJ1-6; clone_size: -; cdr3_nt: TGTGCCAGCAGCTCCGGCTCCTATAATTCACCCCTCCACTTT; cdr3_aa: CASSSGSYNSPLHF
v_call: TRBV7-9; d_call: TRBD2; j_call: TRBJ2-1; clone_size: -; cdr3_nt: TGTGCCAGCAGCTTATATAGCGGGAACAATGAGCAGTTCTTC; cdr3_aa: CASSLYSGNNEQFF
v_call: TRBV19; d_call: TRBD1; j_call: TRBJ1-6; clone_size: -; cdr3_nt: TGTGCCAGTAGTGCGCAGGGGGGAGCGGGCTATAATTCACCCCTCCACTTT; cdr3_aa: CASSAQGGAGYNSPLHF
v_call: TRBV5-1; d_call: -; j_call: TRBJ2-3; clone_size: -; cdr3_nt: TGCGCCAGCAGCTTGGGACAGAACACAGATACGCAGTATTTT; cdr3_aa: CASSLGQNTDTQYF
v_call: TRBV6-5; d_call: TRBD1; j_call: TRBJ1-6; clone_size: -; cdr3_nt: TGTGCCAGCAGTTCAACAGGGGATAATTCACCCCTCCACTTT; cdr3_aa: CASSSTGDNSPLHF
v_call: TRBV6-6; d_call: TRBD1; j_call: TRBJ1-6; clone_size: -; cdr3_nt: TGTGCCAGCACCGGGACAGCTGATGTTCCCCTCCACTTT; cdr3_aa: CASTGTADVPLHF
v_call: TRBV7-6; d_call: -; j_call: TRBJ1-3; clone_size: -; cdr3_nt: TGTGCCAGCAGCTTAGACGGGAACCCCTCTGGAAACACCATATATTTT; cdr3_aa: CASSLDGNPSGNTIYF
v_call: TRBV5-8; d_call: TRBD1; j_call: TRBJ1-2; clone_size: many; cdr3_nt: TGTGCCAGCAGGTACAGGGGAATCTTC; cdr3_aa: CASRYRGIF
v_call: TRBV6-1; d_call: TRBD1; j_call: TRBJ2-7; clone_size: once; cdr3_nt: TGTGCCAGCAGTTTGACAGGGCGCTCCTACGAGCAGTACTTC; cdr3_aa: CASSLTGRSYEQYF
v_call: TRBV20-1; d_call: TRBD2; j_call: TRBJ2-7; clone_size: -; cdr3_nt: TGCAGTGCTAGAGATCCCGGGAGGGCCGCCTACGAGCAGTACTTC; cdr3_aa: CSARDPGRAAYEQYF
v_call: TRBV5-6; d_call: TRBD1; j_call: TRBJ2-1; clone_size: -; cdr3_nt: TGTGCCAGCAGCTTGACCGGGACAGGGAAGTGGGATGAGCAGTTCTTC; cdr3_aa: CASSLTGTGKWDEQFF
v_call: TRBV20-1; d_call: -; j_call: TRBJ2-7; clone_size: -; cdr3_nt: TGCAGTGCTAGAGAGGGCTCAGGGACAACTAGAACATACGAGCAGTACTTC; cdr3_aa: CSAREGSGTTRTYEQYF
v_call: TRBV7-9; d_call: TRBD2; j_call: TRBJ2-2; clone_size: -; cdr3_nt: TGTGCCAGCAGCCGACTAGCGGGAGTCTCCGGGGAGCTGTTTTTT; cdr3_aa: CASSRLAGVSGELFF
v_call: TRBV12-3/TRBV12-4; d_call: TRBD1; j_call: TRBJ2-7; clone_size: -; cdr3_nt: TGTGCCAGCAGTTTCGGGACAGACAAACAGTACTTC; cdr3_aa: CASSFGTDKQYF
v_call: TRBV7-9; d_call: -; j_call: TRBJ2-5; clone_size: -; cdr3_nt: TGTGCCAGCCCCTGGGAGACCCAGTACTTC; cdr3_aa: CASPWETQYF
v_call: TRBV20-1; d_call: TRBD2; j_call: TRBJ2-7; clone_size: -; cdr3_nt: TGCAGTGCTAGCGCTAGCGGGACTCGCGACGAGCAGTACTTC; cdr3_aa: CSASASGTRDEQYF
v_call: TRBV5-6; d_call: TRBD1; j_call: TRBJ1-5; clone_size: -; cdr3_nt: TGTGCCAGCAGCGGGGGACAGGGCAATCAGCCCCAGCATTTT; cdr3_aa: CASSGGQGNQPQHF
v_call: TRBV7-8; d_call: -; j_call: TRBJ2-7; clone_size: -; cdr3_nt: TGTGCCAGCAGCCCTACTCCAGAATCCTCCTACGAGCAGTACTTC; cdr3_aa: CASSPTPESSYEQYF
v_call: TRBV7-2; d_call: -; j_call: TRBJ2-7; clone_size: medium-sized; cdr3_nt: TGTGCCAGCAGTGCTAACGACTACGAGCAGTACTTC; cdr3_aa: CASSANDYEQYF
v_call: TRBV29-1; d_call: -; j_call: TRBJ2-3; clone_size: -; cdr3_nt: TGCAGCGTCCAAGCCCACACAGATACGCAGTATTTT; cdr3_aa: CSVQAHTDTQYF
v_call: TRBV7-9; d_call: -; j_call: TRBJ1-4; clone_size: -; cdr3_nt: TGTGCCAGCAGCTTAGGAACAGGTTCCGCTGAAAAACTGTTTTTT; cdr3_aa: CASSLGTGSAEKLFF
v_call: TRBV27; d_call: TRBD2; j_call: TRBJ2-5; clone_size: many; cdr3_nt: TGTGCCAGCAGTTTCTTCTCACCGGGACTAGCTGAGACCCAGTACTTC; cdr3_aa: CASSFFSPGLAETQYF
v_call: TRBV9; d_call: TRBD2; j_call: TRBJ2-3; clone_size: -; cdr3_nt: TGTGCCAGCAGCCTAGGGCGGACTAGCGGGATGTCAGATACGCAGTATTTT; cdr3_aa: CASSLGRTSGMSDTQYF
v_call: TRBV2; d_call: TRBD2; j_call: TRBJ2-1; clone_size: -; cdr3_nt: TGTGCCAGCAGTATACGGGAGGACCCTTACAATGAGCAGTTCTTC; cdr3_aa: CASSIREDPYNEQFF
v_call: TRBV11-2; d_call: TRBD2; j_call: TRBJ2-7; clone_size: -; cdr3_nt: TGTGCCAGCAGACAACTAGCGCAGGGCTACGAGCAGTACTTC; cdr3_aa: CASRQLAQGYEQYF
v_call: TRBV29-1; d_call: TRBD1; j_call: TRBJ2-5; clone_size: -; cdr3_nt: TGCAGCGTTGACGGGACAGGGCAGCAGACCCAGTACTTC; cdr3_aa: CSVDGTGQQTQYF
v_call: TRBV20-1; d_call: TRBD1; j_call: TRBJ1-6; clone_size: medium-sized; cdr3_nt: TGCAGTGTTGGCGGGACAGCTAGCGGTTCACCCCTCCACTTT; cdr3_aa: CSVGGTASGSPLHF
v_call: TRBV27; d_call: TRBD1; j_call: TRBJ2-4; clone_size: -; cdr3_nt: TGTGCCAGCAGTTTGGGACAGGCCGTCGACGCCAAAAACATTCAGTACTTC; cdr3_aa: CASSLGQAVDAKNIQYF
v_call: TRBV4-3; d_call: -; j_call: TRBJ1-4; clone_size: many; cdr3_nt: TGCGCCAGCAGCCAAGACAGGTGGAGAGATGAAAAACTGTTTTTT; cdr3_aa: CASSQDRWRDEKLFF
v_call: TRBV9; d_call: TRBD1; j_call: TRBJ2-3; clone_size: -; cdr3_nt: TGTGCCAGCAGCCGGGACAGGGACACAGATACGCAGTATTTT; cdr3_aa: CASSRDRDTDTQYF
v_call: TRBV6-5; d_call: -; j_call: TRBJ2-1; clone_size: -; cdr3_nt: TGTGCCAGCAGCCGGGGTTTCGGCAATGAGCAGTTCTTC; cdr3_aa: CASSRGFGNEQFF
v_call: TRBV9; d_call: TRBD2; j_call: TRBJ2-7; clone_size: medium-sized; cdr3_nt: TGTGCCAGCAGCGTAGAGGGACTAGCGGGGGAGCAGTACTTC; cdr3_aa: CASSVEGLAGEQYF
v_call: TRBV7-9; d_call: TRBD1; j_call: TRBJ2-1; clone_size: -; cdr3_nt: TGTGCCAGCAGCATCCGCCGGGACAGCCTAAACAATGGGCAGTTCTTC; cdr3_aa: CASSIRRDSLNNGQFF
v_call: TRBV7-8; d_call: -; j_call: TRBJ1-2; clone_size: -; cdr3_nt: TGTGCCAGCAGCCCCCTGGGGTGGAGAGGCTACACCTTC; cdr3_aa: CASSPLGWRGYTF
v_call: TRBV20-1; d_call: TRBD2; j_call: TRBJ2-3; clone_size: -; cdr3_nt: TGCAGTGCCCCCTTGATAACTAGCGGGAGGGTTACAGATACGCAGTATTTT; cdr3_aa: CSAPLITSGRVTDTQYF
v_call: TRBV20-1; d_call: TRBD2; j_call: TRBJ2-3; clone_size: -; cdr3_nt: TGCAGTGCTAGAGGGGCTAGCGGGAGAACAGATACGCAGTATTTT; cdr3_aa: CSARGASGRTDTQYF
v_call: TRBV7-9; d_call: -; j_call: TRBJ2-1; clone_size: -; cdr3_nt: TGTGCCAGCAGCTTTACGGGGGTTGAGCAGTTCTTC; cdr3_aa: CASSFTGVEQFF
v_call: TRBV29-1; d_call: TRBD1; j_call: TRBJ2-2; clone_size: once; cdr3_nt: TGCAGCGTTGGACAGGGAACCGGGGAGCTGTTTTTT; cdr3_aa: CSVGQGTGELFF
v_call: TRBV20-1; d_call: -; j_call: TRBJ2-3; clone_size: -; cdr3_nt: TGCGGTGCCGCTCCCGGACCCACGGAGACTAACACAGATACGCAGTATTTT; cdr3_aa: CGAAPGPTETNTDTQYF
v_call: TRBV5-6; d_call: TRBD2; j_call: TRBJ2-7; clone_size: -; cdr3_nt: TGTGCCAGCAGCTTTGGGACTAGCGGTTACGAGCAGTACTTC; cdr3_aa: CASSFGTSGYEQYF
v_call: TRBV19; d_call: -; j_call: TRBJ2-1; clone_size: once; cdr3_nt: TGTGCCAGTAGTTCGACAGGTGTTTACAATGAGCAGTTCTTC; cdr3_aa: CASSSTGVYNEQFF
v_call: TRBV5-8; d_call: TRBD1; j_call: TRBJ1-5; clone_size: medium-sized; cdr3_nt: TGTGCCAGCAGCTTCGGGACAGGGGACCAGCCCCAGCATTTT; cdr3_aa: CASSFGTGDQPQHF
v_call: TRBV20-1; d_call: -; j_call: TRBJ2-1; clone_size: -; cdr3_nt: TGCAGTGCTAGTAGCTCCGGGTCGTCATACAATGAGCAGTTCTTC; cdr3_aa: CSASSSGSSYNEQFF